What follows are 32 T cell receptor beta chains derived from one specimen sequenced in a study of T cells in Graves' hyperthyroidism and ophthalmopathy. RNA transcripts provided the source from which TCR beta CDR3 regions were amplified. The HTBI primer set was used in a first-round RT-PCR of the TCR CDR3. A single record per CDR3 protein comes from TCRdb applying MiXCR to the multiplex PCR reads. The sample lists roughly 300,000 distinct CDR3 sequences, about 20% occurring once. Sequenced: blood. Every receptor here comes from a woman in her forties or fifties with Graves' hyperthyroidism.

This clonotype was seen a few times. The chain has TRBV2 and TRBJ2-3, with D tentatively TRBD1 (6 bases). This CDR3 is built from 15 residues. V was trimmed by 7 bases and J by 1 base, leaving 15 bases between them. Per germline, CDR1 SNHLY and CDR2 FYNNEI. CDR3 amino acids: CASNLGTRRTDTQYF. For the CDR3, the DNA is TGTGCCAGCAACCTAGGGACAAGACGCACAGATACGCAGTATTTT. Drawing the rest from reference TRBV2 and TRBJ2-3, the complete variable domain is EPEVTQTPSHQVTQMGQEVILRCVPISNHLYFYWYRQILGQKVEFLVSFYNNEISEKSEIFDDQFSVERPDGSNFTLKIRSTKLEDSAMYFCASNLGTRRTDTQYFGPGTRLTVL.

Only one count was recorded for this clonotype. A read error is possible here, since a much larger clone lies one base away. The CDR3 protein is CASSPGNTRELFF. The CDR3 DNA sequence: TGTGCCAGCAGCCCCGGCAACACCAGGGAGCTGTTTTTT. This chain joins TRBV7-3 and TRBJ2-2, with D hard to call. This CDR3 spans 13 amino acids. Germline V gene data show CDR1 as SGHTA and CDR2 as FQGTGA.

The chain has TRBV12-3 or TRBV12-4 and TRBJ2-2, with TRBD1 matching over 7 bases. Trimming took 5 bases from V and 7 from J; bases not matched to a gene: 10. This CDR3 is 15 amino acids long. CDR3 bases: TGTGCCAGCAGTCACAAGGACAGGCCGATCGGGGAGCTGTTTTTT. Its protein is CASSHKDRPIGELFF.

The chain links TRBV30 to TRBJ1-6; TRBD1 matches at 8 bases. The CDR3 sequence is 15 residues long. The germline CDR1 and CDR2 sequences are GTSNPN and SVGIG (reference sequence). Trimming took 3 bases from V and 5 from J; bases not matched to a gene: 6. The chain's CDR3 is CAWSAGQGNNSPLHF. DNA for the CDR3: TGTGCCTGGAGCGCTGGACAGGGAAATAATTCACCCCTCCACTTT.

This clonotype was counted at least ten times. The chain carries TRBV28 and TRBJ2-5; a weak D match, TRBD2 (6 bases). Germline lookup yields CDR1 MDHEN and CDR2 SYDVKM. V was pared by 2 bases and J by 1 base, with 8 bases between. The CDR3 has 14 amino acids. The CDR3 reads CASSLGGAQETQYF. The CDR3 DNA reads TGTGCCAGCAGTTTAGGAGGGGCCCAAGAGACCCAGTACTTC.

Concerning this clonotype: A much more abundant neighbour one base away suggests this may be a read error. The chain uses TRBV12-3 or TRBV12-4 and TRBJ1-1; D perhaps matches TRBD1 (6 bases). This CDR3 region has 13 residues. The ends were cut back, 6 bases at V and 6 bases at J, with 14 bases in the middle. CDR3 nucleotides: TGTGCCAGCAGAGTACAGGGTAACGCTGAAGCTTTCTTT. It encodes CASRVQGNAEAFF.

This clonotype showed up many times. The chain has TRBV3-1 and TRBJ2-7; D call uncertain. The CDR3 loop spans 15 amino acids. Germline CDR1 and CDR2: LGHDT and YNNKEL (reference sequence). Trimming left V 1 base short and J 1 base short, with 11 bases between. The CDR3 region has the DNA TGTGCCAGCAGCCAAGGGGTGGACGGGTCCTACGAGCAGTACTTC. This translates into CASSQGVDGSYEQYF.

This clonotype has just a few counts. J is TRBJ1-1 and V is TRBV12-3 or TRBV12-4; D is uncertain. Trimming shortened V by 3 bases and J by 2 bases, and 10 bases separated the two germline ends. The CDR3 extends over 14 amino acids. The CDR3 nucleotides read TGTGCCAGCAGTTTTGGGAATTCTAACACTGAAGCTTTCTTT. Protein product: CASSFGNSNTEAFF.

This clonotype was seen ten or more times. This chain uses TRBV30 with TRBJ1-4; D call uncertain. Germline V gives CDR1 GTSNPN, CDR2 SVGIG (reference sequence). This CDR3 is 15 amino acids long. With 2 bases removed from V and 0 bases from J, the gap between germline ends came to 10 bases. In DNA form, the CDR3 reads TGTGCCTGGAGTAAGACGGCGGCAACTAATGAAAAACTGTTTTTT. Translating gives CAWSKTAATNEKLFF.

In its sample, this clonotype was seen many times. V usage is TRBV20-1 and J usage is TRBJ2-3; perhaps D is TRBD1 or TRBD2 (5 bases each). The CDR3 is made up of 19 amino acids. The V gene's germline CDR1 is DFQATT and CDR2 SNEGSKA (reference sequence). The ends were cut back, 2 bases at V and 3 bases at J, with 27 bases in the middle. The CDR3 region is CSARRTTRFSDSGTDTQYF. In DNA, the CDR3 is TGCAGTGCTAGACGTACCACCCGTTTTAGCGACTCAGGGACAGATACGCAGTATTTT.

This clonotype was recorded at least ten times. The chain carries TRBV12-3 or TRBV12-4 and TRBJ2-1; D unclear. The CDR3 consists of 14 residues. The V and J ends lost 3 bases and 0 bases respectively, with 6 bases between them. The CDR3 sequence: CASSFGGSYNEQFF. CDR3 sequence (DNA): TGTGCCAGCAGTTTCGGCGGCTCCTACAATGAGCAGTTCTTC.

This clonotype appeared a few times. The CDR3 sequence: CASSLTGSSGNTIYF. CDR3 nucleotides: TGTGCCAGCAGCTTAACAGGGAGCTCTGGAAACACCATATATTTT. The V call is TRBV11-2, the J call TRBJ1-3; TRBD1 might be the D (6 bases). Germline V gene lookup returns CDR1 SGHAT and CDR2 FQNNGV. V lost 2 bases and J 0 bases, leaving 8 bases between the germline ends. This CDR3 has 15 amino acids.

This clonotype was found a few times. The rearrangement joins TRBV6-2 or TRBV6-3 to TRBJ2-1; no firm D call. Germline CDR1 reads MNHEY; CDR2 reads SVGEGT. V was pared by 7 bases and J by 4 bases, with 5 bases between. The length of the CDR3 is 11 residues. In DNA form, the CDR3 reads TGTGCCAGCATGGAGTACAATGAGCAGTTCTTC. It translates to CASMEYNEQFF.

The CDR3 DNA reads as TGTGCCAGCAGTTTAAGAGGGGGCGGGTGGAATGAGCAGTTCTTC. Its protein product is CASSLRGGGWNEQFF. The chain employs TRBV27 and TRBJ2-1, with 7 bases aligning to TRBD1. The V gene end was trimmed by 2 bases and the J gene end by 7 bases; junction bases not matched to a gene: 8. CDR1 is MNHEY and CDR2 is SMNVEV in the germline V gene (reference sequence). The CDR3 is 15 amino acids.

This chain joins TRBV20-1 and TRBJ1-3; tentatively, D is TRBD1 (6 bases). Germline CDR1 and CDR2: DFQATT and SNEGSKA (reference sequence). The V end was cut by 6 bases, the J end by 4 bases, with 16 bases between. This CDR3 is built from 14 residues. For the CDR3, the DNA is TGCAGTGCAGGAAGGGGGTTTGGAGGAAACACCATATATTTT. This encodes CSAGRGFGGNTIYF.

This clonotype has a handful of counts. This chain uses TRBV5-5 with TRBJ2-5; possibly TRBD1 for D (6 bases). CDR3 length: 15 amino acids. The germline V gene has CDR1 SGHKS and CDR2 YYEKEE (reference sequence). Trimming shortened V by 1 base and J by 2 bases, and 12 bases separated the two germline ends. CDR3: CASSLPGHLQETQYF. The CDR3 bases are TGTGCCAGCAGCTTGCCGGGACATTTACAAGAGACCCAGTACTTC.

This clonotype was counted a few times. The chain is built from TRBV6-1 and TRBJ2-4; 10 bases map to TRBD1. The CDR3 has 15 amino acids. Losses at the gene ends were 6 bases for V and 6 bases for J; bases not matched to a gene: 8. CDR1 is MNHNS, CDR2 SASEGT, per germline. CDR3 DNA: TGTGCCAGCAGAATGGGACAGGGGATTGTAAACATTCAGTACTTC. This sequence encodes CASRMGQGIVNIQYF.

This clonotype has at least ten counts. J is TRBJ1-1 and V is TRBV11-2, with D hard to call. Trimming cost V 3 bases and J 2 bases, with 16 bases left between them. Germline CDR1 is SGHAT and CDR2 is FQNNGV. This CDR3 spans 16 amino acids. The CDR3 reads CASSLNFGWDNTEAFF. CDR3 nucleotides: TGTGCCAGCAGCTTGAACTTCGGATGGGATAACACTGAAGCTTTCTTT.

The rearrangement links TRBV20-1 to TRBJ2-3; tentative D call: TRBD1 (6 bases). This CDR3 region has 14 residues. Germline V CDR1 and CDR2: DFQATT, SNEGSKA (reference sequence). Deletions cut 3 bases from V and 2 bases from J, with 12 bases between. This CDR3 is CSARTGPYTDTQYF. In nucleotides, the CDR3 is TGCAGTGCTAGGACAGGACCTTACACAGATACGCAGTATTTT.

The chain is built from TRBV3-1 and TRBJ2-4; D is unclear. The V gene lost 2 bases and the J gene lost 8 bases, with 13 bases spanning the gap. Germline V lookup: CDR1 LGHDT, CDR2 YNNKEL (reference sequence). This CDR3 has 14 amino acids. The CDR3 loop is CASSQSRSLDIQYF. CDR3 DNA sequence: TGTGCCAGCAGCCAAAGTAGGTCTCTGGACATTCAGTACTTC.

At least ten counts were recorded for this clonotype. V and J are TRBV12-3 or TRBV12-4 and TRBJ2-7; no clear D gene. The CDR3 totals 14 residues. The V and J ends lost 3 bases and 7 bases respectively, with 16 bases between them. CDR3 protein: CASSFSNGIGEQYF. The CDR3 DNA sequence: TGTGCCAGCAGTTTTAGCAACGGAATAGGAGAGCAGTACTTC.

This chain links TRBV29-1 with TRBJ2-5, with 8 bases aligning to TRBD1. The CDR3 loop spans 13 amino acids. CDR1 is SQVTM, CDR2 ANQGSEA, per germline. Trimming cost V 4 bases and J 5 bases; bases outside gene matches: 6. DNA of the CDR3: TGCAGCGTTGCTGGGCAGGGGGCGGAGACCCAGTACTTC. Protein sequence: CSVAGQGAETQYF.

This clonotype was counted ten times or more. The chain couples TRBV30 to TRBJ2-1; a possible D gene is TRBD2 (6 bases). Germline lookup yields CDR1 GTSNPN and CDR2 SVGIG (reference sequence). Trimming stripped 3 bases from V and 6 bases from J, with 15 bases between. The CDR3 loop spans 14 amino acids. CDR3: CAWSPGGSGNEQFF. CDR3 nucleotides: TGTGCCTGGAGCCCCGGTGGTAGCGGCAATGAGCAGTTCTTC. Complete variable domain (other parts from reference TRBV30 and TRBJ2-1): SQTIHQWPATLVQPVGSPLSLECTVEGTSNPNLYWYRQAAGRGLQLLFYSVGIGQISSEVPQNLSASRPQDRQFILSSKKLLLSDSGFYLCAWSPGGSGNEQFFGPGTRLTVL.

This clonotype was counted many times. The rearrangement links TRBV3-1 to TRBJ2-1; 13 bases fit TRBD2. The CDR3 is 15 amino acids. Germline trimming cut 10 bases from V and 5 bases from J; bases unmatched to any gene: 8. The V gene's germline CDR1 is LGHDT and CDR2 YNNKEL (reference sequence). CDR3 protein: CATTLGLAGNNEQFF. The CDR3, as DNA: TGTGCCACCACGCTGGGACTAGCGGGGAACAATGAGCAGTTCTTC.

In its sample, this clonotype was seen a few times. The J gene is TRBJ1-3, the V gene TRBV20-1, with 7 positions matching TRBD1. The CDR3 length is 16 residues. The J segment lost 0 bases and the V segment lost 0 bases, leaving 5 bases of the junction unmatched. Germline V CDR1 and CDR2: DFQATT, SNEGSKA (reference sequence). CDR3 loop: CSAREGTVSSGNTIYF. CDR3 bases: TGCAGTGCTAGAGAGGGGACAGTCAGCTCTGGAAACACCATATATTTT.

This clonotype was seen only a few times. The V and J genes are TRBV27 and TRBJ2-3, with 8 bases matching TRBD1. V shed 6 bases and J 0 bases; nucleotides not matched to a gene: 5. This CDR3 contains 15 residues. Germline V CDR1 and CDR2: MNHEY, SMNVEV (reference sequence). Here the CDR3 DNA reads TGTGCCAGCAGGGACAGGGCCTCTAGCACAGATACGCAGTATTTT. The encoded protein is CASRDRASSTDTQYF.

The CDR3 nucleotides read TGTGCCAGCAGTGAAGGGACTGGGGGCTCGAGCGGTGAAAAACTGTTTTTT. Its translation: CASSEGTGGSSGEKLFF. The V call is TRBV25-1, the J call TRBJ1-4, with D possibly matching TRBD1 (6 bases). This CDR3 contains 17 residues. V was trimmed by 2 bases and J by 7 bases, leaving 20 bases between them. The V gene's germline CDR1 is MGHDK and CDR2 SYGVNS.

This clonotype was seen at least ten times. The genes are TRBV2 and TRBJ1-1; 10 bases are shared with TRBD1. CDR3 length: 15 residues. Per the germline V gene, CDR1 is SNHLY and CDR2 is FYNNEI. Losses at the gene ends were 9 bases for V and 3 bases for J; bases not matched to a gene: 10. The CDR3 nucleotides are TGTGCCAGTGAAGGCTCCGGGACAGGGGACACTGAAGCTTTCTTT. It specifies CASEGSGTGDTEAFF.

This clonotype came up many times. V is TRBV10-2 and J is TRBJ2-3, with TRBD2 identical over 12 bases. Germline V gives CDR1 WSHSY, CDR2 SAAADI. The ends lost 8 bases at V and 3 bases at J; junction bases unmatched: 6. The CDR3 sequence is 15 residues long. In nucleotides, the CDR3 is TGCGCCAGCCAGACTAGCGGGGGATTTACAGATACGCAGTATTTT. It encodes CASQTSGGFTDTQYF.

The chain couples TRBV6-5 to TRBJ2-4; D is undetermined. This CDR3 comprises 13 residues. The V gene's germline CDR1 is MNHEY and CDR2 SVGAGI. V lost 6 bases, J lost 3 bases, and 9 bases lay in between. CDR3 bases: TGTGCCAGCAGCTTCTCAAACAAAAACATTCAGTACTTC. Translating gives CASSFSNKNIQYF.

The V gene is TRBV30, the J gene TRBJ1-6; possibly TRBD1 for D (6 bases). Germline CDR1 and CDR2: GTSNPN and SVGIG (reference sequence). Deletions cut 2 bases from V and 8 bases from J, with 10 bases between. This CDR3 region has 13 residues. CDR3 in DNA: TGTGCCTGGAGTCCCGGGGGCGATTCACCCCTCCACTTT. This gives the protein CAWSPGGDSPLHF.

This clonotype was observed many times. The rearrangement uses TRBV20-1 and TRBJ2-1, with TRBD2 matching 9 bases. J lost 4 bases, V lost 3 bases, and 1 base had no gene match. The germline CDR1 and CDR2 sequences are DFQATT and SNEGSKA (reference sequence). This CDR3 has 13 residues. This chain's CDR3 is CSARTSGYNEQFF. The CDR3 coding sequence is TGCAGTGCTAGGACTAGCGGTTACAATGAGCAGTTCTTC.